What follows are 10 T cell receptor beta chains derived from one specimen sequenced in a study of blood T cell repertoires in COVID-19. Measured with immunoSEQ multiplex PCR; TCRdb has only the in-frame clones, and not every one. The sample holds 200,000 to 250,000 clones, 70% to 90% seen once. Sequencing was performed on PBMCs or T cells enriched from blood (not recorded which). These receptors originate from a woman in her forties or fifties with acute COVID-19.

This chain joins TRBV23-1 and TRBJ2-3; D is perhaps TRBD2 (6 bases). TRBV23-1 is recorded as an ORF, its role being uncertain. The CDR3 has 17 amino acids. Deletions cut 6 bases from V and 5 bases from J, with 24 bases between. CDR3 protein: CASSPKQCTGSLDTQYF. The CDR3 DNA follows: TGCGCCAGCAGCCCTAAACAATGTACCGGGAGTCTAGATACGCAGTATTTT.

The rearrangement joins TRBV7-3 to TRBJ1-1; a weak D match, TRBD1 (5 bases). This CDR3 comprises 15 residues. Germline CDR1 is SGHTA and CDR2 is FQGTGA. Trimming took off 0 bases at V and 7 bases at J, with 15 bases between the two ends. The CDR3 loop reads CASSLTRAQGGEAFF. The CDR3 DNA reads TGTGCCAGCAGCTTAACCCGGGCGCAGGGAGGTGAAGCTTTCTTT.

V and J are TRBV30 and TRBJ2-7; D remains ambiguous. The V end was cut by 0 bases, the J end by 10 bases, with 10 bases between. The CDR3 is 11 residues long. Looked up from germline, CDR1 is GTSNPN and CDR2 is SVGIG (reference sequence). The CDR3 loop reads CAWSVRVPQYF. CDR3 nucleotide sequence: TGTGCCTGGAGTGTACGGGTGCCCCAGTACTTC.

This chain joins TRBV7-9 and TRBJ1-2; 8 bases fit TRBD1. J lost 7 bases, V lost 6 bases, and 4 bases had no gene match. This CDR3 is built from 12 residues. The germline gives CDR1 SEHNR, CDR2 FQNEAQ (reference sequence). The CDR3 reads CASSQGAGGYTF. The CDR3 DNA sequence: TGTGCCAGCAGTCAGGGGGCTGGTGGCTACACCTTC.

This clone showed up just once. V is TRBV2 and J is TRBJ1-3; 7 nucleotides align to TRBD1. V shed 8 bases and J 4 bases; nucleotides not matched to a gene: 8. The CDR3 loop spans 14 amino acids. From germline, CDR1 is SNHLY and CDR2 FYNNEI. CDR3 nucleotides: TGTGCCAGCGCGCGGACAGGAGACGGAAACACCATATATTTT. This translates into CASARTGDGNTIYF.

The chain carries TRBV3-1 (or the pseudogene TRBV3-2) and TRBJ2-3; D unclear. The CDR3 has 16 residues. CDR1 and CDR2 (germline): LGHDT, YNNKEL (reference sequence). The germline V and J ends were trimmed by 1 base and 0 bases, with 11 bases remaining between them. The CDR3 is CASSQGLGVSTDTQYF. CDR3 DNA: TGTGCCAGCAGCCAAGGGCTAGGTGTGAGCACAGATACGCAGTATTTT.

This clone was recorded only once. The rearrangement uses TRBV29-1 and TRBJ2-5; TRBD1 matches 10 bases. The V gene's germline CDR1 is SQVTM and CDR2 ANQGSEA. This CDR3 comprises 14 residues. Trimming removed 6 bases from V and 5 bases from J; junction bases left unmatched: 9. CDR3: CSVGDRGGVETQYF. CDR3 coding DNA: TGCAGCGTGGGGGACAGGGGTGGGGTGGAGACCCAGTACTTC.

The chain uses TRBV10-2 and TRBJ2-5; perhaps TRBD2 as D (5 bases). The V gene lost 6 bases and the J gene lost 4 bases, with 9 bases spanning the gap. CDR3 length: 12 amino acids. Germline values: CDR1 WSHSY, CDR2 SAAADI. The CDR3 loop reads CASRRGGETQYF. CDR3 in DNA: TGCGCCAGCAGGAGAGGAGGAGAGACCCAGTACTTC.

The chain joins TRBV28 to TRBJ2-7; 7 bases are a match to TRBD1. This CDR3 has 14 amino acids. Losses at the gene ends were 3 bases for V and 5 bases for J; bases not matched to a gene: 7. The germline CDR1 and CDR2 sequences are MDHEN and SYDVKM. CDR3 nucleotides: TGTGCCAGCAGTTTTAGGGGGCTGGTCGACGAGCAGTACTTC. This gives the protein CASSFRGLVDEQYF.

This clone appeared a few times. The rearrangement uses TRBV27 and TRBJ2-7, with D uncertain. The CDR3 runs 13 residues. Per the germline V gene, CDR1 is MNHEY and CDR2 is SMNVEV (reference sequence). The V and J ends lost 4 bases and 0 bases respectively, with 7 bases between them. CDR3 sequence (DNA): TGTGCCAGCAGTTCACTCCTCTCCTACGAGCAGTACTTC. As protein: CASSSLLSYEQYF.